These 17 T cell receptor beta chains were sequenced from one sample in a study of cytomegalovirus exposure and HLA in healthy donors. PCR primers comprised 60 Vbeta and 13 Jbeta primers. Profiling relied on immunoSEQ multiplex PCR, and the TCRdb table lists in-frame clones only, not all of them. The sample consists of approximately 130,000 clones, over 70% of them appearing once. Material for sequencing was PBMCs. The origin of the receptors is a woman aged 40 to 55 in good health and CMV-seronegative.

CDR3 in amino acids: CASSWDSTSTDTQYF. The CDR3 bases are TGTGCCAGCAGCTGGGACAGCACGAGCACAGATACGCAGTATTTT. The chain carries TRBV7-9 and TRBJ2-3, with TRBD1 matching over 7 bases. The CDR3 totals 15 residues. The J segment lost 0 bases and the V segment lost 4 bases, leaving 4 bases of the junction unmatched. The germline CDR1 and CDR2 sequences are SEHNR and FQNEAQ (reference sequence). The full variable domain, rest sourced from reference TRBV7-9 and TRBJ2-3, is DTGVSQNPRHKITKRGQNVTFRCDPISEHNRLYWYRQTLGQGPEFLTYFQNEAQLEKSRLLSDRFSAERPKGSFSTLEIQRTEQGDSAMYLCASSWDSTSTDTQYFGPGTRLTVL.

The chain employs TRBV7-9 and TRBJ1-6; D might be TRBD1 (5 bases). Trimming stripped 5 bases from V and 8 bases from J, with 10 bases between. The germline V gene has CDR1 SEHNR and CDR2 FQNEAQ (reference sequence). The CDR3 loop spans 13 amino acids. The CDR3 nucleotides read TGTGCCAGCAGCCAGGGTAGAGATTCACCCCTCCACTTT. Translating it yields CASSQGRDSPLHF.

J is TRBJ2-1 and V is TRBV6-5; 10 bases map to TRBD2. Germline assignment: CDR1 MNHEY and CDR2 SVGAGI. The CDR3 covers 14 residues. J gave up 3 bases and V 7 bases, and 3 bases lay outside the gene matches. The chain's CDR3 is CASKREGGYNEQFF. In DNA form, the CDR3 reads TGTGCCAGCAAGCGGGAGGGGGGCTACAATGAGCAGTTCTTC.

This chain links TRBV20-1 with TRBJ2-1, with D unresolved. Looked up from germline, CDR1 is DFQATT and CDR2 is SNEGSKA (reference sequence). The CDR3 runs 11 residues. V shed 0 bases and J shed 7 bases, with 4 bases lying between them. The CDR3 DNA is TGCAGTGCTAGAGATCCAAATGAGCAGTTCTTC. Protein product: CSARDPNEQFF.

The chain links TRBV5-1 to TRBJ1-1, with 10 bases lining up with TRBD1. The V and J ends lost 0 bases and 6 bases, in that order; junction bases with no gene match: 11. Germline V lookup: CDR1 SGHRS, CDR2 YFSETQ. This CDR3 spans 17 amino acids. The DNA for the CDR3 is TGCGCCAGCAGCTTGGCCTTCAGGGGACAGGGGTTCTCTGAAGCTTTCTTT. It is translated as CASSLAFRGQGFSEAFF.

CDR3: CASSLAGSIEAFF. CDR3 nucleotides: TGTGCCAGCAGCTTGGCAGGGTCCATTGAAGCTTTCTTT. V and J are TRBV5-6 and TRBJ1-1, with D perhaps TRBD1 (5 bases). This CDR3 comprises 13 residues. Between the trimmed V and J ends, which lost 0 bases and 7 bases, there was a span of 10 bases. Germline values: CDR1 SGHDT, CDR2 YYEEEE.

The chain links TRBV6-1 to TRBJ1-1; 7 bases fit TRBD1. V lost 10 bases and J lost 1; bases outside the gene matches: 9. CDR3 length: 14 residues. Germline values: CDR1 MNHNS, CDR2 SASEGT. The CDR3 sequence is CAIPGQTRNTEAFF. The DNA of the CDR3 is TGTGCCATACCGGGACAGACCCGGAACACTGAAGCTTTCTTT.

The chain couples TRBV19 to TRBJ1-5, with 9 bases lining up with TRBD1. CDR1 is LNHDA and CDR2 is SQIVND in the germline V gene (reference sequence). There are 14 residues in the CDR3. The V segment lost 4 bases and the J segment 5 bases; nucleotides outside the gene matches: 3. The CDR3 coding sequence is TGTGCCAGTAGTACGGGGACAGGGTATCAGCCCCAGCATTTT. This translates into CASSTGTGYQPQHF.

The J gene is TRBJ2-5, the V gene TRBV11-2; a weak D match, TRBD2 (5 bases). The tail of the sequence fits TRBJ2-7 better, so the J call may be wrong. The CDR3 contains 13 residues. CDR1 SGHAT and CDR2 FQNNGV come from the germline V gene. The DNA of the CDR3 is TGTGCCAGCAGCTCCCCTCGGGATTACGAGCAGTACTTC. Translation gives CASSSPRDYEQYF.

The V call is TRBV5-5, the J call TRBJ2-5; weak D call: TRBD2 (6 bases). V lost 4 bases, J lost 4 bases, and 14 bases lay in between. The CDR3 extends over 14 amino acids. The germline V gene encodes CDR1 SGHKS and CDR2 YYEKEE (reference sequence). As DNA, the CDR3 is TGTGCCAGCAGCATGGGAGGATCGGGAGAGACCCAGTACTTC. Encoded protein: CASSMGGSGETQYF.

This clone was counted only a few times. The chain carries TRBV18 and TRBJ1-4, with D possibly matching TRBD1 (5 bases). Germline lookup yields CDR1 KGHSH and CDR2 LQKENI. V lost 6 bases and J lost 5, with 16 bases in between. CDR3 length equals 15 residues. CDR3 region: CASSRGGSMNEKLFF. CDR3 nucleotides: TGTGCCAGCTCCCGCGGGGGATCAATGAATGAAAAACTGTTTTTT.

This clone was detected a few times. This chain links TRBV6-6 with TRBJ2-7, with TRBD1 identical over 8 bases. V was clipped by 6 bases and J by 3 bases; unmatched bases: 1. The CDR3 loop spans 12 amino acids. Germline loops: CDR1 MNHNY, CDR2 SVGAGI (reference sequence). In nucleotides, the CDR3 is TGTGCCAGCAGCGACAGGGGCTACGAGCAGTACTTC. It yields the protein CASSDRGYEQYF.

CDR3 loop: CSEVSGTEAFF. The CDR3 DNA follows: TGCAGTGAAGTCAGTGGCACTGAAGCTTTCTTT. This chain connects TRBV20-1 to TRBJ1-1; no firm D call. CDR3 size: 11 residues. The V gene lost 7 bases and the J gene lost 4 bases, with 10 bases spanning the gap. Germline values: CDR1 DFQATT, CDR2 SNEGSKA (reference sequence).

The genes are TRBV28 and TRBJ1-3; the D gene is possibly TRBD1 (5 bases). The germline V gene has CDR1 MDHEN and CDR2 SYDVKM. Trimming took off 6 bases at V and 4 bases at J, with 10 bases between the two ends. The CDR3 consists of 13 residues. CDR3 DNA sequence: TGTGCCAGCAGCCCGGGGGACGGAAACACCATATATTTT. Amino acid sequence: CASSPGDGNTIYF.

The chain recombines TRBV9 with TRBJ2-2, with D perhaps TRBD2 (6 bases). The germline V gene encodes CDR1 SGDLS and CDR2 YYNGEE. V was clipped by 2 bases and J by 9 bases, with 14 bases between them. The CDR3 is made up of 14 amino acids. The CDR3 bases are TGTGCCAGCAGCGTGGGACGCGGGACCTGGGAGCTGTTTTTT. Translation: CASSVGRGTWELFF.

This clone has just a few counts. The V and J genes are TRBV16 and TRBJ2-7; the D gene is possibly TRBD1 (6 bases). The CDR3 length is 15 residues. V lost 2 bases to trimming and J lost 5 bases, with 16 bases between them. Germline V gene sequence: CDR1 KGHSY, CDR2 FQNENV. CDR3 sequence (DNA): TGTGCCAGCAGCCAAAACGCACAGGGCCTCGACGAGCAGTACTTC. Its protein is CASSQNAQGLDEQYF.

The table lists this clone with a few counts. This rearrangement joins TRBV28 to TRBJ1-4, with a possible D match to TRBD1 (6 bases). This CDR3 comprises 15 residues. V lost 5 bases to trimming and J lost 8 bases, with 18 bases between them. Germline V gene sequence: CDR1 MDHEN, CDR2 SYDVKM. The CDR3 protein is CASSPGDSQGEKLFF. DNA for the CDR3: TGTGCCAGCAGTCCGGGCGACAGTCAGGGGGAAAAACTGTTTTTT.